Listed below are T cell receptor beta chains from one sample, sequenced in a study of blood T cells in healthy people across ages. TCRdb fed the 5' RACE reads into MiXCR, producing one record per CDR3 protein. The sample lists hundreds of thousands of distinct CDR3 sequences; around 54% were seen once. Input material: blood. Every receptor here comes from a man aged 60-69 years in good health. CDR3s leave out the opening cysteine and the closing phenylalanine or tryptophan.

>TRBV20-1
SARGLAFETQY
>TRBV27
ASGNRQGGYEQY
>TRBV6-1
ASSEATTGGPDTQY
>TRBV4-2
ASSQGNEKLF
>TRBV12-3/TRBV12-4
ANSGPSGVPSTDTQY
>TRBV5-4
ASSPISRETQY
>TRBV3-1
ASSQHGVAGGRGYEQY
>TRBV24-1
ATSDLRTEGGNEQF
>TRBV10-3
AITEGQGGDSPLH
>TRBV7-9
ASTMGQIQETQY
>TRBV5-8
ASSLAEGYEQY
>TRBV25-1
ASSVRPTNEQF
>TRBV7-9
ASSWDRDGYT
>TRBV20-1
SASPGATYEQY
>TRBV5-1
ASRPGLAGRSSYNEQF
>TRBV20-1
SARNIRQAGNYGYT
>TRBV10-3
AISESGGEGSHGYT
>TRBV10-3
AISPTGERGSNEQF
>TRBV3-1
ASSQGATLF
>TRBV10-3
AITPDTLGETQY
>TRBV7-2
ASRRVGGANEKLF
>TRBV3-1
ASSQGTEQY
>TRBV3-1
ASSQAGGAPREQF
>TRBV2
ASKDRSPGYT
>TRBV6-2/TRBV6-3
ASRFGGSSYNEQF
>TRBV6-2/TRBV6-3
ASSYSTGDLGSYNEQF
>TRBV5-6
ASSLGQVAPLYEQY
>TRBV4-1
ASSQASPRGAYGYT
>TRBV12-3/TRBV12-4
ASSLIAGGLEETQY
>TRBV2
ASTADRNYNSPLH
>TRBV20-1
SARALAGEQY
>TRBV5-8
ASSIVTGSLSSYNEQF
>TRBV5-6
ASSFDPQYGYT
>TRBV4-2
ASSQYSGTKETQY
>TRBV27
ASSPGTWGKEQY
>TRBV29-1
SVAWGVGETQY
>TRBV12-3/TRBV12-4
ASSRNRDTPQY
>TRBV5-1
ASSLALSYNEQF
>TRBV2
ASSLYRDSVEAF
>TRBV2
AGGRDNSPLH
>TRBV20-1
SASPPEGGALDTQY
>TRBV2
ATRGVSANTEAF
>TRBV12-3/TRBV12-4
ASGNPGTRTDTQY
>TRBV6-6
ASKDSHQPQH
>TRBV6-6
ASSYERGVNEQF
>TRBV20-1
SARDWQEVTDTLY
>TRBV11-3
ASSVGGQGGNIQY
>TRBV2
ASSEDRPPGKNIQY
>TRBV5-1
ASSQGPGQYNEQF
>TRBV18
ASSPTGPSGDEQY
>TRBV7-9
ASSFYRLAGPTYQETQY
>TRBV7-8
ASGRLNQPQH
>TRBV20-1
SAGVQGAGYGYT
>TRBV6-1
ASSGARWVEETQY
>TRBV6-5
ASSRISGGLYEQY
>TRBV12-3/TRBV12-4
ATRDRRTDTQY
>TRBV2
ASSNRVPTNEKLF
>TRBV20-1
SAREGQVRANQPQH
>TRBV7-9
ASSFDRAWVDTQY
>TRBV7-2
ASSPVAASYEQY